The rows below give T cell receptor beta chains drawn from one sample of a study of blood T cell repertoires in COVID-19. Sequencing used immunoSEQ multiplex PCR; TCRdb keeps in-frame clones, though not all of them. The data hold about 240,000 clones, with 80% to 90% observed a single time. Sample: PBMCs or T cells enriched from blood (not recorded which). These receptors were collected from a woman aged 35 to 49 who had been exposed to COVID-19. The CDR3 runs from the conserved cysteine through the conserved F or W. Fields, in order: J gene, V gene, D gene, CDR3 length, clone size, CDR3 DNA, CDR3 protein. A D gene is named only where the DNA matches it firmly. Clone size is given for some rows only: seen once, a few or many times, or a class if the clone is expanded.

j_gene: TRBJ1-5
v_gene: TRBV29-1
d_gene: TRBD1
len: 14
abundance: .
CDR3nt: TGCAGCGTGGCCCAGGACAGGGGCAATCAGCCCCAGCATTTT
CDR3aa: CSVAQDRGNQPQHF

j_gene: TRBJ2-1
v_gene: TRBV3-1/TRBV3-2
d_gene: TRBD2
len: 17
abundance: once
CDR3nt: TGTGCCAGCAGCCAAGATGCCGCCGGGGGGATGGGGAATGAGCAGTTCTTC
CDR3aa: CASSQDAAGGMGNEQFF

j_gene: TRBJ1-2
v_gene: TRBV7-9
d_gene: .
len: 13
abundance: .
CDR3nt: TGTGCCACATCGGACAGCCAGATATATGGCTACACCTTC
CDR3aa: CATSDSQIYGYTF

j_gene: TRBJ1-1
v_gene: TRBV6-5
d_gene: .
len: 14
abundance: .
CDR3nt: TGTGCCAGCAGTCCAACTGGAGGGGACACTGAAGCTTTCTTT
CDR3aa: CASSPTGGDTEAFF

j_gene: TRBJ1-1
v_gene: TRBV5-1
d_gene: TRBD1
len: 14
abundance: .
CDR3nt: TGCGCCAGCGCTTGGGGACAGATGAACACTGAAGCTTTCTTT
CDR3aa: CASAWGQMNTEAFF

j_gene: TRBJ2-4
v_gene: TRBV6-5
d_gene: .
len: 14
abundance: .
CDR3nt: TGTGCCAGCAGATCTAGTGCCACCAAAAACATTCAGTACTTC
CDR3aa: CASRSSATKNIQYF

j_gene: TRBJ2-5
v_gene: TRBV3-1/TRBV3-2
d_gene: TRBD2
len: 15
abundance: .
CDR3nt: TGTGCCAGCAGCCTTGGGACTAGCGGGGTGGAGACCCAGTACTTC
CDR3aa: CASSLGTSGVETQYF

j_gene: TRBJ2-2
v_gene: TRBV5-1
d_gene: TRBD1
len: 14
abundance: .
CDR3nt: TGCGCCAGCAGCCCGACAGGGGGCACCGGGGAGCTGTTTTTT
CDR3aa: CASSPTGGTGELFF

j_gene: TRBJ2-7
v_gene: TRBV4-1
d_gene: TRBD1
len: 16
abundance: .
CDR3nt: TGCGCCAGCAGCCAAGAAGCGGACAGGGGAACCTACGAGCAGTACTTC
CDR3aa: CASSQEADRGTYEQYF

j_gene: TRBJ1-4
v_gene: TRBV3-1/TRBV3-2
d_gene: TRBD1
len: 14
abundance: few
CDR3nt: TGTGCCAGCAGCCTTACAGGGGCCGAGGGAAAACTGTTTTTT
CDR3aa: CASSLTGAEGKLFF

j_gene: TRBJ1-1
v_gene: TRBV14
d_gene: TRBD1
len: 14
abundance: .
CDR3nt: TGTGCCAGCAGCCACAGTAACAGGGGGCGGGGAGCTTTCTTT
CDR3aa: CASSHSNRGRGAFF

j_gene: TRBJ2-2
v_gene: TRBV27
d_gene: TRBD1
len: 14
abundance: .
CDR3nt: TGTGCCAGCAGTCTGGGACAGGGCACCGGGGAGCTGTTTTTT
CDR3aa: CASSLGQGTGELFF

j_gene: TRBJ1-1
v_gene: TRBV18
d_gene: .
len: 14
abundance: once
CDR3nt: TGTGCCAGCTCACCACGGGGGGGAAGAACTGAAGCTTTCTTT
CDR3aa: CASSPRGGRTEAFF

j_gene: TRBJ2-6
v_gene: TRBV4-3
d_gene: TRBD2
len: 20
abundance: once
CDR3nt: TGCGCCAGCAGCCAAGAGGCGGGGGGGGCAGTGGTCTCTGGGGCCAACGTCCTGACTTTC
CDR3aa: CASSQEAGGAVVSGANVLTF

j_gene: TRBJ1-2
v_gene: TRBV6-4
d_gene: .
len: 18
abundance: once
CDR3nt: TGTGCCAACTCCGGGGCGCCAGCAGTGACAGGATGGGCCTATGGCTACACCTTC
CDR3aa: CANSGAPAVTGWAYGYTF

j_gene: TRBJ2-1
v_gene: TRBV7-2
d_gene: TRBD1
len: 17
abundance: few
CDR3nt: TGTGCCAGCAGACAGACTATGACCCGGGACAGGGGCAATGAGCAGTTCTTC
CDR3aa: CASRQTMTRDRGNEQFF

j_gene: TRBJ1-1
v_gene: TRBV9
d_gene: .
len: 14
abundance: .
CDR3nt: TGTGCCAGCAGCGTAGCTCAGGGGAACACTGAAGCTTTCTTT
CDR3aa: CASSVAQGNTEAFF

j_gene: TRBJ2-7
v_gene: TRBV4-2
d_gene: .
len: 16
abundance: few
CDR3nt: TGTGCCAGCAGCCAAGCAAAAGGGGGGGTGTCCTACGAGCAGTACTTC
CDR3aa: CASSQAKGGVSYEQYF

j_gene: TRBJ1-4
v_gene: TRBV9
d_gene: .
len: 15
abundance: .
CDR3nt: TGTGCCAGCAGCCCTAGGGGTGCAACTAATGAAAAACTGTTTTTT
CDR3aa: CASSPRGATNEKLFF

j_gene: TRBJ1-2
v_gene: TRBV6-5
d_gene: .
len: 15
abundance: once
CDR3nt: TGTGCCAGCAGTAGGGGGGGCGGAGGGAACTATGGCTACACCTTC
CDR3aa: CASSRGGGGNYGYTF

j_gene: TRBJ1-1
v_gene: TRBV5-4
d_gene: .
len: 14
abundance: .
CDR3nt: TGTGCCAGCAGCTTGGGGGGAGGCGGCACTGAAGCTTTCTTT
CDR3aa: CASSLGGGGTEAFF

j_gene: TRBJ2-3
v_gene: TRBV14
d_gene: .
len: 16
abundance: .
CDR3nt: TGTGCCAGCAGCCAAGAAGCTACTTTGGGCACAGATACGCAGTATTTT
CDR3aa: CASSQEATLGTDTQYF

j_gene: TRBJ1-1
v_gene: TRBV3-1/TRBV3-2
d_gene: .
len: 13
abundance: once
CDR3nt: TGTGCCAGCTCCAGGGTTGCGAACACTGAAGCTTTCTTT
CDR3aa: CASSRVANTEAFF

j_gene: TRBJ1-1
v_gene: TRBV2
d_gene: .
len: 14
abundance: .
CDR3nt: TGTGCCAGCCGAGAAGGGACAACTAACACTGAAGCTTTCTTT
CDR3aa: CASREGTTNTEAFF

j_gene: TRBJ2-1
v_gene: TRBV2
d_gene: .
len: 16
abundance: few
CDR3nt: TGTGCCAGCAGTGACCCGGCGCTGCCCACCATGAGGAGGCAGTTCTTC
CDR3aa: CASSDPALPTMRRQFF

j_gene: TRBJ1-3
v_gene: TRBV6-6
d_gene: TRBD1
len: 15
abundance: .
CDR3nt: TGTGCCAGCAAAACAGGGGGGTATCCTGGAAACACCATATATTTT
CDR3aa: CASKTGGYPGNTIYF

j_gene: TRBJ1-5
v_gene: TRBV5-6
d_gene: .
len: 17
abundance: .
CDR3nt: TGTGCCAGCAGCTTGGCCGAGTTAGGGGCGCCAGGTCAGCCCCAGCATTTT
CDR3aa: CASSLAELGAPGQPQHF

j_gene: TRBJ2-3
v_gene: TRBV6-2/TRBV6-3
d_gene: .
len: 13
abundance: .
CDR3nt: TGTGCCAGCACCCCGAAGGGGACAGATACGCAGTATTTT
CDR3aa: CASTPKGTDTQYF

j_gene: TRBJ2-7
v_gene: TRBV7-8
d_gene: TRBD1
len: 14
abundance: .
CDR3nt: TGTGCCAGCAGCTTTTCCGGGACAGGCCCCGAGCAGTACTTC
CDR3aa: CASSFSGTGPEQYF

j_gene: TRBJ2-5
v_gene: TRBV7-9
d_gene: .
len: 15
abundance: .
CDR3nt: TGTGCCAGCAGCTTAGCGCTTGGGCTCCAAGAGACCCAGTACTTC
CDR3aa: CASSLALGLQETQYF

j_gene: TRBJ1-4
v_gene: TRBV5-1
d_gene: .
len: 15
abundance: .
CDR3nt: TGCGCCAGCAGCTTAACAGGCGCAACTAATGAAAAACTGTTTTTT
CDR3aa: CASSLTGATNEKLFF

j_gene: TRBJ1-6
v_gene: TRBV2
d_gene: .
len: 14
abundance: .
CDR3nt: TGTGCCAGTCTCGGGGATTCCTATAATTCACCCCTCCACTTT
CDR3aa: CASLGDSYNSPLHF

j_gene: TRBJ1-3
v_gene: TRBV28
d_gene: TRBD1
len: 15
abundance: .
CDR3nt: TGTGCCAGCAGTTTGTACAGGGGATTTGGAAACACCATATATTTT
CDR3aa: CASSLYRGFGNTIYF

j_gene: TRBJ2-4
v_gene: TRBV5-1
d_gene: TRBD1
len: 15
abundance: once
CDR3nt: TGCGCCAGCAGCCCGAAGACAGGGCCAGGGGACATTCAGTACTTC
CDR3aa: CASSPKTGPGDIQYF

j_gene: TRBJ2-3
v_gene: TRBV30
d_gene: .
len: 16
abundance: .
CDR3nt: TGTGCCTGGAGTGTTAGCGGCAGGGACCCGCGAAATACGCAGTATTTT
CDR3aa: CAWSVSGRDPRNTQYF

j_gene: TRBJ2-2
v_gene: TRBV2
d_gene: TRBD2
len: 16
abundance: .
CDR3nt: TGTGCCAGCAGTGAAAGAGCGGGGGGGAACACCGGGGAGCTGTTTTTT
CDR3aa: CASSERAGGNTGELFF

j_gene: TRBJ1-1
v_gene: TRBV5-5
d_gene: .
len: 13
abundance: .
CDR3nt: TGTGCCAGCAGCTTTGCAGGGAACACTGAAGCTTTCTTT
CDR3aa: CASSFAGNTEAFF

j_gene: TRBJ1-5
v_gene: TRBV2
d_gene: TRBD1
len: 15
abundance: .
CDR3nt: TGTGCCAGCAGTGAAGCACGACAGGGAAGCCAGCCCCAGCATTTT
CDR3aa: CASSEARQGSQPQHF

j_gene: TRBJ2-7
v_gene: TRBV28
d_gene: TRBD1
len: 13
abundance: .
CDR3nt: TGTGCCAGCGATGCAGGGGGAGTCAACGAGCAGTACTTC
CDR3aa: CASDAGGVNEQYF

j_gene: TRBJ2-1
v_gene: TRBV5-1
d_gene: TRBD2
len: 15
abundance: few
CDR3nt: TGCGCCAGCAGCTTCGCTAGCGGGGGACACAATGAGCAGTTCTTC
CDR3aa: CASSFASGGHNEQFF

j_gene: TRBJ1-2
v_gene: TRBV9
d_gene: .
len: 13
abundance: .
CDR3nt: TGTGCCAGCAGCGTAGCCCAAAACTATGGCTACACCTTC
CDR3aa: CASSVAQNYGYTF

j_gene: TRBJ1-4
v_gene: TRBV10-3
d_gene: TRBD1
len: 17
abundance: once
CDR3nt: TGTGCCATCAGTGCCTCAGGGATGGACAGGGGAGGTGAAAAACTGTTTTTT
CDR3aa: CAISASGMDRGGEKLFF

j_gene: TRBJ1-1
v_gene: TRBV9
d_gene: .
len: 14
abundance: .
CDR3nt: TGTGCCAGCAGCGTAGCCTGGGGGGACACTGAAGCTTTCTTT
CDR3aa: CASSVAWGDTEAFF

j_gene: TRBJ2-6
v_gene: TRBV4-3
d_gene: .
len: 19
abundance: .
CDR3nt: TGCGCCAGCAGCCAAGAGTACGTGGGGCGGAGCTCTGGGGCCAACGTCCTGACTTTC
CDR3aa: CASSQEYVGRSSGANVLTF

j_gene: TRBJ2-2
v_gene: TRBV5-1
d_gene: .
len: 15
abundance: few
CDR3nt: TGCGCCAGCAGCTTGGTCCCCGCAGAGGCCGGGGAGCTGTTTTTT
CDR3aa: CASSLVPAEAGELFF

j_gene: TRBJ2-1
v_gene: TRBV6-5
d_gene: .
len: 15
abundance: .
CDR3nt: TGTGCCAGCAGTTACCACCGGGACTCATACAATGAGCAGTTCTTC
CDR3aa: CASSYHRDSYNEQFF

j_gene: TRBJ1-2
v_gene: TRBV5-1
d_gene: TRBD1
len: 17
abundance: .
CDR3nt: TGCGCCAGCAGCTTGGGGACAGGGGGCGCGAGTATGGTTGGCTACACCTTC
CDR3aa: CASSLGTGGASMVGYTF

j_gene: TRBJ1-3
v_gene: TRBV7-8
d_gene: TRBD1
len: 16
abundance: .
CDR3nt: TGTGCCAGCAGCTTATTAAACAGGGGCTCTGGAAACACCATATATTTT
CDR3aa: CASSLLNRGSGNTIYF

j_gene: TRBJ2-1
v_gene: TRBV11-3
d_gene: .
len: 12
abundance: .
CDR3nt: TGTGCCAGCAGTACTCGGGGGTATGAGCAGTTCTTC
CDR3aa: CASSTRGYEQFF

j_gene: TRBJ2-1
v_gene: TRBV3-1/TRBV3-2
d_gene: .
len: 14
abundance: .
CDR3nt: TGTGCCAGCAGCCAGGGTGACAGCTACAATGAGCAGTTCTTC
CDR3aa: CASSQGDSYNEQFF

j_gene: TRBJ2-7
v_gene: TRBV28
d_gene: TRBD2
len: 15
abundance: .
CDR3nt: TGTGCCAGCAGCACGGCCGGGACTAGCGGCTACGAGCAGTACTTC
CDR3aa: CASSTAGTSGYEQYF

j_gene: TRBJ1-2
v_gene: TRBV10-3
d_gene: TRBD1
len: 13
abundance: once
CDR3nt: TGTGCCATCAGGACAGGGTCCGACTATGGCTACACCTTC
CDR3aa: CAIRTGSDYGYTF

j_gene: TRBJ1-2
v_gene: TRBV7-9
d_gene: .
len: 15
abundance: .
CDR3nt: TGTGCCAGCAGCTTAGCGCTGGGGGCGGCGAATGGCTACACCTTC
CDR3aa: CASSLALGAANGYTF

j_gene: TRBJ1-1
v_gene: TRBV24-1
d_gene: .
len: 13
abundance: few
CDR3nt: TGTGCCACCAGTGAACATCAGGGCACTGAAGCTTTCTTT
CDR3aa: CATSEHQGTEAFF

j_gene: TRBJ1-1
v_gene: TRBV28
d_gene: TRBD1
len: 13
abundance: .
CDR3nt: TGTGCCAGCAGGGGACAGCTAAACACTGAAGCTTTCTTT
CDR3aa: CASRGQLNTEAFF